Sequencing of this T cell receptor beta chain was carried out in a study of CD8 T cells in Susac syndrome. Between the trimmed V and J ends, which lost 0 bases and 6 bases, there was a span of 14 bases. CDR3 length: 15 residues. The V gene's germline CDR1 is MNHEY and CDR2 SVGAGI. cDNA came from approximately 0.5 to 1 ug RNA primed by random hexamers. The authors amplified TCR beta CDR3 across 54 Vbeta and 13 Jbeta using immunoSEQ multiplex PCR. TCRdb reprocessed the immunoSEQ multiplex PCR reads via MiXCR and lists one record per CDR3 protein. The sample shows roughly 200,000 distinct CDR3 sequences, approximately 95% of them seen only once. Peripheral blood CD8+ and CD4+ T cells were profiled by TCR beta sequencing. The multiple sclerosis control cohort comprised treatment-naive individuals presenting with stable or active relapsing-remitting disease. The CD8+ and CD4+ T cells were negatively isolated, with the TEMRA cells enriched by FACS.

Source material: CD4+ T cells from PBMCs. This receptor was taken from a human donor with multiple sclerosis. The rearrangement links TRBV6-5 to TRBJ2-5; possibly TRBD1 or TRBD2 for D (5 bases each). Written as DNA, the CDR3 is TGTGCCAGCAGTTACTCGTCGGGGCTAAGGCAGACCCAGTACTTC. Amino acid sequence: CASSYSSGLRQTQYF.